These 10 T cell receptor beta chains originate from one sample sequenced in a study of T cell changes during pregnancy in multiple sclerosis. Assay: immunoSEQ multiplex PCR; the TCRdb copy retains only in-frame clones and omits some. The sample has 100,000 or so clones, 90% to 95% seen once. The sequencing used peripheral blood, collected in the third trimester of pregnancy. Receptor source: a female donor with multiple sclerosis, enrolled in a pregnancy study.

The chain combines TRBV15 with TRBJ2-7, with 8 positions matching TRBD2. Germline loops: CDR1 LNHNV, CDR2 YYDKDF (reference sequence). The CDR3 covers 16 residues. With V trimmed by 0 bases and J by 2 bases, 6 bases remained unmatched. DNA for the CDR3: TGTGCCACCAGCAGAGATCTGGCGGGAGGAGCCTACGAGCAGTACTTC. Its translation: CATSRDLAGGAYEQYF.

As DNA, the CDR3 is TGTGCCACCAGCAGAGAAGCGGGACCGTCCGTCCGACAATCCTACGAGCAGTACTTC. Encoded protein: CATSREAGPSVRQSYEQYF. V gene TRBV15 combines with J gene TRBJ2-7, with 7 bases matching TRBD2. This CDR3 has 19 amino acids. Per germline, CDR1 LNHNV and CDR2 YYDKDF (reference sequence). With V trimmed by 0 bases and J by 1 base, 15 bases remained unmatched.

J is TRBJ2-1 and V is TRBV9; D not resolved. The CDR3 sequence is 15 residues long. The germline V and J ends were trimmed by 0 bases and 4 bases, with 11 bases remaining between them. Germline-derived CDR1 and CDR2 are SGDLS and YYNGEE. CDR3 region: CASSVATEPYNEQFF. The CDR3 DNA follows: TGTGCCAGCAGCGTAGCGACGGAGCCATACAATGAGCAGTTCTTC.

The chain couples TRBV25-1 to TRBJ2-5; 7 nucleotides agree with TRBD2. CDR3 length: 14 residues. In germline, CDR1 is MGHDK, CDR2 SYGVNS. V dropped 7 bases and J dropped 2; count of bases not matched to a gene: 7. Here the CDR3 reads CASTPGRGQETQYF. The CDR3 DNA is TGTGCCAGCACCCCAGGGCGGGGGCAAGAGACCCAGTACTTC.

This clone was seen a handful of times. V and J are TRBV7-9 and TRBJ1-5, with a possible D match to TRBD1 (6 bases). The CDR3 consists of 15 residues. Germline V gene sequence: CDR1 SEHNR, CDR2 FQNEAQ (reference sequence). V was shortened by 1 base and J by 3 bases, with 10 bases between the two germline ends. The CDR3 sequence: CASSLGGGHNQPQHF. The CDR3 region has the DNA TGTGCCAGCAGCTTAGGAGGGGGACACAATCAGCCCCAGCATTTT. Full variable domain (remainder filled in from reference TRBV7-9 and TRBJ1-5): DTGVSQNPRHKITKRGQNVTFRCDPISEHNRLYWYRQTLGQGPEFLTYFQNEAQLEKSRLLSDRFSAERPKGSFSTLEIQRTEQGDSAMYLCASSLGGGHNQPQHFGDGTRLSIL.

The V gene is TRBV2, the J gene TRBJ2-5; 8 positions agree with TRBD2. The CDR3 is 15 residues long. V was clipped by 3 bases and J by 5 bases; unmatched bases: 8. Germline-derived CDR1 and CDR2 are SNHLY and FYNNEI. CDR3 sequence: CASSDPGGAAETQYF. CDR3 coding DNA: TGTGCCAGCAGTGACCCGGGGGGGGCAGCGGAGACCCAGTACTTC.

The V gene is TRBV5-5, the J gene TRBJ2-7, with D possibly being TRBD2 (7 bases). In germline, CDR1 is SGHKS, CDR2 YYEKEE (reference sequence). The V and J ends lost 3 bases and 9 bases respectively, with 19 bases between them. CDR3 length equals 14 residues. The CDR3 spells CASSSSSGGAGQYF. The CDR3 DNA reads TGTGCCAGCAGCTCCAGCTCGGGGGGCGCAGGGCAGTACTTC.

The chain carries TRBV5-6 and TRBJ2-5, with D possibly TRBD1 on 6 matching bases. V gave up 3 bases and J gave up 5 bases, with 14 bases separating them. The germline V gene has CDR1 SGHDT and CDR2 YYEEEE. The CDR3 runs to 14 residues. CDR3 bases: TGTGCCAGCAGCTCCAGGGGAAAGGCGGAGACCCAGTACTTC. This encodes CASSSRGKAETQYF.

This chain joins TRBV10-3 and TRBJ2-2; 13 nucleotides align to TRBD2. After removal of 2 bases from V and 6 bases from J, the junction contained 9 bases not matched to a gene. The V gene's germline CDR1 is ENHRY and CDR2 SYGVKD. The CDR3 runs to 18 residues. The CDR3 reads CAISEELGLAGAAGELFF. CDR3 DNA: TGTGCCATCAGTGAGGAGCTCGGACTAGCGGGAGCGGCCGGGGAGCTGTTTTTT.

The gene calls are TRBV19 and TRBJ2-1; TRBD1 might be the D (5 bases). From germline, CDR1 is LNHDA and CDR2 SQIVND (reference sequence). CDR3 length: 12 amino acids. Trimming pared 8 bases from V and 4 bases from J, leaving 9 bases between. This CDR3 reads CASWSGYNEQFF. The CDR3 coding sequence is TGTGCCAGTTGGTCAGGGTACAATGAGCAGTTCTTC.